Listed here are 10 T cell receptor beta chains from one sample, sequenced in a study of regulatory T cells in long-lasting Graves disease. Time point of the sample: newly diagnosed GD, antithyroid drugs for less than 3 months. TCR sequences were obtained from RNA taken from PBMCs. Assembly of TCR beta libraries relied on iRepertoire HTBI primers together with Arm-PCR of CDR3 regions. MiXCR, run by TCRdb on the multiplex PCR reads, gives a single entry per CDR3 protein. The profile covers about 530,000 distinct CDR3 sequences, with roughly 15% appearing a single time and 20% to 30% taken by the ten largest. The data also belong to a second study, concerning T cells in Graves' hyperthyroidism and ophthalmopathy.

Specimen: peripheral blood mononuclear cells (PBMCs), collected at new diagnosis, from a patient treated with antithyroid drugs. Every receptor here comes from a woman aged 35-65 years with Graves disease.

Ten or more counts support this clonotype. The V gene is TRBV12-3 or TRBV12-4, the J gene TRBJ1-3; unclear D gene. V was cut by 7 bases and J by 0 bases, with 4 bases left in between. The CDR3 contains 12 residues. DNA for the CDR3: TGTGCCAGCACCATCTCTGGAAACACCATATATTTT. Residues: CASTISGNTIYF.

The chain combines TRBV12-3 or TRBV12-4 with TRBJ1-6; D might be TRBD1 (6 bases). V lost 5 bases, J lost 7 bases, and 18 bases lay in between. CDR3 length equals 16 residues. CDR3 bases: TGTGCCAGCAGTGGCAGACAGGAGTACCGCAATTCACCCCTCCACTTT. It translates to CASSGRQEYRNSPLHF.

This clonotype was counted ten times or more. This chain joins TRBV2 and TRBJ1-6, with a possible D match to TRBD1 (6 bases). V dropped 6 bases and J dropped 7 bases, with 16 bases sitting between them. CDR1 is SNHLY, CDR2 FYNNEI, per germline. CDR3 size: 15 residues. The CDR3 reads CASRLSGQRNSPLHF. Written as DNA, the CDR3 is TGTGCCAGCAGACTGAGCGGACAGAGAAATTCACCCCTCCACTTT.

The genes are TRBV11-2 and TRBJ1-1; D gene uncertain. Germline lookup yields CDR1 SGHAT and CDR2 FQNNGV. The CDR3 is 14 amino acids. Between the trimmed V and J ends, which lost 3 bases and 3 bases, there was a span of 11 bases. CDR3 sequence (DNA): TGTGCCAGCAGCTTGGGGAGCCAGTACACTGAAGCTTTCTTT. Amino acid sequence: CASSLGSQYTEAFF.

This clonotype was seen repeatedly, ten times or more. The CDR3 loop is CAWTVGGSEAFF. The CDR3 DNA is TGTGCCTGGACCGTAGGAGGTTCTGAAGCTTTCTTT. The chain combines TRBV30 with TRBJ1-1; D gene unclear. Per the germline V gene, CDR1 is GTSNPN and CDR2 is SVGIG (reference sequence). The CDR3 loop spans 12 amino acids. V lost 4 bases and J 6 bases, leaving 12 bases between the germline ends.

This clonotype was observed a few times. A read error is the likely source, as a far larger clone sits one nucleotide away. The V gene is TRBV7-9, the J gene TRBJ2-7; 10 bases align to TRBD1. The CDR3 totals 17 residues. Per germline, CDR1 SEHNR and CDR2 FQNEAQ (reference sequence). The DNA for the CDR3 is TGTGCCAGCAGTCGCCGACGGGGGGGACAGGGGTCCTACGGGCAGTACTTC. As protein: CASSRRRGGQGSYGQYF.

The sample holds many counts of this clonotype. The chain uses TRBV15 and TRBJ2-5, with unresolved D. CDR1 and CDR2 from the germline V gene are LNHNV and YYDKDF (reference sequence). V was pared by 2 bases and J by 5 bases, with 12 bases between. The length of the CDR3 is 14 residues. DNA of the CDR3: TGTGCCACCAGCAGATCAACCGTAAGGGAGACCCAGTACTTC. This codes for CATSRSTVRETQYF.

There are many counts of this clonotype. J is TRBJ2-1 and V is TRBV2, with D perhaps matching TRBD1 or TRBD2 (6 bases each). Germline V gene sequence: CDR1 SNHLY, CDR2 FYNNEI. The CDR3 contains 14 residues. V gave up 6 bases and J gave up 3 bases, with 12 bases separating them. This CDR3 is CASRTGGFYNEQFF. DNA of the CDR3: TGTGCCAGCAGGACCGGGGGCTTCTACAATGAGCAGTTCTTC.

In its sample, this clonotype was seen many times. The chain has TRBV7-2 and TRBJ2-5; 9 positions agree with TRBD1. V shed 5 bases and J 5 bases; nucleotides not matched to a gene: 12. CDR3 length: 16 amino acids. Germline values: CDR1 SGHTA, CDR2 FQGNSA. CDR3 loop: CASSPGTGPRWETQYF. The CDR3 coding sequence is TGTGCCAGCAGCCCAGGGACAGGGCCCCGTTGGGAGACCCAGTACTTC.

The chain links TRBV30 to TRBJ1-3; TRBD1 matches 9 bases. CDR1 and CDR2 from the germline V gene are GTSNPN and SVGIG (reference sequence). The V segment lost 1 base and the J segment 5 bases; nucleotides outside the gene matches: 12. The CDR3 consists of 17 residues. For the CDR3, the DNA is TGTGCCTGGAGTGCAGCGACAGGGGGAGGAGGTAGAAACACCATATATTTT. Translation: CAWSAATGGGGRNTIYF.